The 24 T cell receptor beta chains in this list originate from one sample, sequenced in a study of immune heterogeneity within non-small cell lung tumors. With 32 V and 13 J primers, multiplex PCR amplified the TCR beta CDR3. From the multiplex PCR reads, TCRdb called clonotypes with MiXCR, one entry per CDR3 protein. The sample carries some 6,100 distinct CDR3 sequences, around 20% recorded once. The template consisted of bulk tumor genomic DNA, with 600 ng used per sample. Surgeons took several biopsies per primary tumor, spaced far apart, during surgery. Patients underwent curative surgery for non-small cell lung cancer (untreated and newly diagnosed). The sequencing input was lung tumor tissue. These receptors were obtained from a female donor with non-small cell lung cancer.

This chain uses TRBV3-1 with TRBJ2-1, with 11 bases aligning to TRBD2. With 4 bases clipped from V and 5 bases from J, the junction kept 4 bases outside the gene matches. The CDR3 is 15 residues long. CDR1 is LGHDT and CDR2 is YNNKEL in the germline V gene (reference sequence). DNA for the CDR3: TGTGCCAGCAGCCCTAGCGGGAGGACCAACAATGAGCAGTTCTTC. Protein: CASSPSGRTNNEQFF.

The rearrangement joins TRBV28 to TRBJ1-1; D gene uncertain. The V end lost 1 base, the J end lost 3 bases, and 12 bases lay between the germline ends. CDR3 size: 15 residues. Germline CDR1 is MDHEN and CDR2 is SYDVKM. The CDR3 is CASSLLSGEDTEAFF. In nucleotides, the CDR3 is TGTGCCAGCAGTTTATTGAGTGGTGAAGACACTGAAGCTTTCTTT.

By share, this clonotype counts as medium-sized (0.01 to 0.1%). The CDR3 region is CASSQSPSYGTEAFF. CDR3 DNA sequence: TGTGCCAGCAGCCAATCCCCTTCGTATGGCACTGAAGCTTTCTTT. The chain has TRBV16 and TRBJ1-1, with D uncertain. Germline CDR1 and CDR2: KGHSY and FQNENV. The CDR3 has 15 amino acids. Trimming shortened V by 0 bases and J by 4 bases, and 12 bases separated the two germline ends.

This clonotype was counted between two and nine times. The chain carries TRBV9 and TRBJ2-3, with D perhaps matching TRBD2 (5 bases). V was cut by 3 bases and J by 4 bases, with 12 bases left in between. Looked up from germline, CDR1 is SGDLS and CDR2 is YYNGEE. The CDR3 runs 14 residues. This CDR3 is CASSGRELPDTQYF. The CDR3 nucleotides read TGTGCCAGCAGCGGACGGGAACTCCCAGATACGCAGTATTTT.

This clonotype is medium-sized. The V gene is TRBV7-6, the J gene TRBJ2-7; 7 nucleotides align to TRBD1. Trimming took 5 bases from V and 2 from J; bases not matched to a gene: 3. The germline CDR1 and CDR2 sequences are SGHVS and FNYEAQ. This CDR3 spans 13 amino acids. CDR3: CASSRGQTYEQYF. CDR3 in DNA: TGTGCCAGCAGCCGGGGACAGACCTACGAGCAGTACTTC.

This sequence joins TRBV25-1 and TRBJ2-1, with 11 bases identical to TRBD2. V shed 3 bases, J shed 8 bases, and the junction held 15 bases outside the gene matches. The CDR3 is 18 amino acids. The germline V gene encodes CDR1 MGHDK and CDR2 SYGVNS. The CDR3 DNA reads TGTGCCAGCAGTGAGCCCCTAGCGGGAGGCGGGGGGGGCGATGAGCAGTTCTTC. It translates to CASSEPLAGGGGGDEQFF.

This clonotype was recorded a few times. The chain has TRBV2 and TRBJ2-3, with 9 bases fitting TRBD2. With V trimmed by 7 bases and J by 4 bases, 6 bases remained unmatched. Germline-derived CDR1 and CDR2 are SNHLY and FYNNEI. There are 14 residues in the CDR3. The CDR3 here is CASIAGGPSDTQYF. The CDR3 DNA follows: TGTGCCAGCATTGCGGGAGGGCCGTCAGATACGCAGTATTTT.

This clonotype was seen a handful of times. The chain recombines TRBV3-1 with TRBJ1-2, with D hard to call. The CDR3 has 14 amino acids. Germline values: CDR1 LGHDT, CDR2 YNNKEL (reference sequence). Trimming removed 8 bases at V and 5 bases at J, with 18 bases between. The CDR3 DNA is TGTGCCAGCTCTCCTCAAGCTGCGGGGTATGGCTACACCTTC. This gives the protein CASSPQAAGYGYTF.

This clonotype is labeled medium-sized. The rearrangement joins TRBV6-6 to TRBJ1-2; D might be TRBD1 (6 bases). CDR3 length: 17 residues. CDR1 is MNHNY and CDR2 is SVGAGI in the germline V gene (reference sequence). Trimming left V 0 bases short and J 0 bases short, with 14 bases between. CDR3 loop: CASSYSGGRQTNYGYTF. CDR3 in DNA: TGTGCCAGCAGTTACTCTGGGGGGCGTCAAACTAACTATGGCTACACCTTC.

This clonotype is termed medium-sized. The V gene is TRBV30, the J gene TRBJ2-1, with TRBD1 identical over 8 bases. V was pared by 1 base and J by 8 bases, with 10 bases of the junction left unmatched. The CDR3 spans 15 residues. Germline CDR1 and CDR2: GTSNPN and SVGIG (reference sequence). CDR3 DNA sequence: TGTGCCTGGAGTGAGGGGACAGGAGGGTGGGATGAGCAGTTCTTC. It translates to CAWSEGTGGWDEQFF.

In its sample, this clonotype is medium-sized. The chain links TRBV2 to TRBJ2-7; D is possibly TRBD1 or TRBD2 (5 bases each). Germline CDR1 is SNHLY and CDR2 is FYNNEI. The CDR3 is made up of 16 amino acids. V lost 4 bases and J lost 6, with 22 bases in between. The CDR3 coding sequence is TGTGCCAGCAGTGTAAACCGACCTCAGGGAGTTTCCGAGCAGTACTTC. Protein sequence: CASSVNRPQGVSEQYF.

Points on this clonotype: One end of the junction does not line up with germline, which may come from a read error. The chain recombines TRBV6-1 with TRBJ2-5; D uncertain. Germline V lookup: CDR1 MNHNS, CDR2 SASEGT. The CDR3 extends over 12 amino acids. In DNA, the CDR3 is TGTGCCAGCAGCCCTCGTCCCGAGACCCCGTACTTC. It codes for CASSPRPETPYF.

This clonotype is classed as medium-sized. The gene calls are TRBV28 and TRBJ2-7; D gene ambiguous. This CDR3 comprises 19 residues. Germline CDR1 reads MDHEN; CDR2 reads SYDVKM. Trimming pared 5 bases from V and 0 bases from J, leaving 26 bases between. CDR3 coding DNA: TGTGCCAGCAGTCCTATATGGGGAAGTGAGGCGGAGAGCTCCTACGAGCAGTACTTC. This translates into CASSPIWGSEAESSYEQYF.

As concerns this clonotype: This may stem from a read error, because a much larger clone lies one nucleotide away. Since no conserved phenylalanine or tryptophan closes the CDR3, a read error is the likely cause. The genes are TRBV6-4 and TRBJ1-3; TRBD1 might be the D (5 bases). The CDR3 extends over 16 amino acids. Trimming removed 3 bases from V and 4 bases from J, with 16 bases in between. Looked up from germline, CDR1 is MRHNA and CDR2 is SNTAGT. CDR3 bases: TGTGCCAGCAGTGAAAAGAGGGGTCGTTCCGGAAACACCATATATGTT. Its protein is CASSEKRGRSGNTIYV.

This clonotype is medium-sized by share. The gene calls are TRBV2 and TRBJ2-7; a weak D match, TRBD1 (6 bases). Germline assignment: CDR1 SNHLY and CDR2 FYNNEI. V was trimmed by 4 bases and J by 5 bases, leaving 12 bases between them. The CDR3 covers 13 residues. The CDR3 region has the DNA TGTGCCAGCAGTGCTCACAGGGAGCACGAGCAGTACTTC. Amino acids: CASSAHREHEQYF.

Relative to its sample, this clonotype is medium-sized. This sequence joins TRBV7-9 and TRBJ2-7; TRBD2 might be the D (6 bases). The ends were cut back, 5 bases at V and 2 bases at J, with 16 bases in the middle. Germline V gene lookup returns CDR1 SEHNR and CDR2 FQNEAQ (reference sequence). The CDR3 totals 15 residues. CDR3 coding DNA: TGTGCCAGCAGCCTCCCTGCCGGGGGAACCTACGAGCAGTACTTC. Translating it yields CASSLPAGGTYEQYF.

A single count supports this clonotype. Being one base from a much bigger clone, this may be a read error. The chain joins TRBV27 to TRBJ2-7; D might be TRBD2 (6 bases). The germline CDR1 and CDR2 sequences are MNHEY and SMNVEV (reference sequence). The CDR3 extends over 14 amino acids. The CDR3 region is CAGSRDSPSYEQYF. In DNA form, the CDR3 reads TGTGCCGGCAGTCGGGACTCCCCCTCCTACGAGCAGTACTTC.

This chain connects TRBV3-1 to TRBJ2-2; no clear D. The CDR3 extends over 17 amino acids. Germline CDR1 is LGHDT and CDR2 is YNNKEL (reference sequence). The V gene lost 0 bases and the J gene lost 2 bases, with 13 bases spanning the gap. This chain's CDR3 is CASSQDPPAVNTGELFF. CDR3 coding DNA: TGTGCCAGCAGCCAAGATCCGCCAGCCGTTAACACCGGGGAGCTGTTTTTT.

This clonotype was counted between two and nine times. J is TRBJ2-3 and V is TRBV27; 8 bases fit TRBD2. After removal of 4 bases from V and 3 bases from J, the junction contained 6 bases not matched to a gene. CDR3 size: 15 residues. Germline V lookup: CDR1 MNHEY, CDR2 SMNVEV (reference sequence). CDR3 protein: CASSSKGLETDTQYF. In DNA form, the CDR3 reads TGTGCCAGCAGTTCGAAGGGACTAGAGACAGATACGCAGTATTTT.

This chain joins TRBV10-3 and TRBJ2-2; the match to TRBD2 covers 9 bases. This CDR3 is built from 18 residues. CDR1 is ENHRY, CDR2 SYGVKD, per germline. The ends lost 2 bases at V and 3 bases at J; junction bases unmatched: 10. For the CDR3, the DNA is TGTGCCATCAGTGAGGCCCAAGCGGGAGGAGTACACACCGGGGAGCTGTTTTTT. It codes for CAISEAQAGGVHTGELFF.

This clonotype came up a few times. V usage is TRBV7-2 and J usage is TRBJ2-2, with 8 bases lining up with TRBD2. There are 17 residues in the CDR3. Per the germline V gene, CDR1 is SGHTA and CDR2 is FQGNSA. J gave up 0 bases and V 5 bases, and 8 bases lay outside the gene matches. The chain's CDR3 is CASSPGLATPNTGELFF. The CDR3, as DNA: TGTGCCAGCAGCCCTGGACTAGCCACGCCGAACACCGGGGAGCTGTTTTTT.

By share, this clonotype ranks as medium-sized. The genes are TRBV28 and TRBJ1-2, with a weak D call TRBD1 (6 bases). Per germline, CDR1 MDHEN and CDR2 SYDVKM. V shed 4 bases and J shed 5 bases, with 17 bases lying between them. The CDR3 is 15 amino acids. CDR3 region: CASSYPDSSEYGYTF. As DNA, the CDR3 is TGTGCCAGCAGTTATCCGGACAGCTCGGAGTATGGCTACACCTTC.

This clonotype was detected a few times. The chain links TRBV6-1 to TRBJ2-5; unclear D gene. Trimming left V 8 bases short and J 4 bases short, with 14 bases between. The CDR3 length is 13 residues. Germline CDR1 reads MNHNS; CDR2 reads SASEGT. The CDR3 DNA reads as TGTGCCAGCCACCGGCACCCATTAGAGACCCAGTACTTC. This encodes CASHRHPLETQYF.

There are a few counts of this clonotype. The chain couples TRBV6-5 to TRBJ1-1; D perhaps matches TRBD1 (5 bases). The V end was cut by 2 bases, the J end by 6 bases, with 16 bases between. The CDR3 loop spans 15 amino acids. Germline V gene data show CDR1 as MNHEY and CDR2 as SVGAGI. DNA of the CDR3: TGTGCCAGCAGTTACCGGGGCCCGCTAGACGCTGAAGCTTTCTTT. Encoded protein: CASSYRGPLDAEAFF.